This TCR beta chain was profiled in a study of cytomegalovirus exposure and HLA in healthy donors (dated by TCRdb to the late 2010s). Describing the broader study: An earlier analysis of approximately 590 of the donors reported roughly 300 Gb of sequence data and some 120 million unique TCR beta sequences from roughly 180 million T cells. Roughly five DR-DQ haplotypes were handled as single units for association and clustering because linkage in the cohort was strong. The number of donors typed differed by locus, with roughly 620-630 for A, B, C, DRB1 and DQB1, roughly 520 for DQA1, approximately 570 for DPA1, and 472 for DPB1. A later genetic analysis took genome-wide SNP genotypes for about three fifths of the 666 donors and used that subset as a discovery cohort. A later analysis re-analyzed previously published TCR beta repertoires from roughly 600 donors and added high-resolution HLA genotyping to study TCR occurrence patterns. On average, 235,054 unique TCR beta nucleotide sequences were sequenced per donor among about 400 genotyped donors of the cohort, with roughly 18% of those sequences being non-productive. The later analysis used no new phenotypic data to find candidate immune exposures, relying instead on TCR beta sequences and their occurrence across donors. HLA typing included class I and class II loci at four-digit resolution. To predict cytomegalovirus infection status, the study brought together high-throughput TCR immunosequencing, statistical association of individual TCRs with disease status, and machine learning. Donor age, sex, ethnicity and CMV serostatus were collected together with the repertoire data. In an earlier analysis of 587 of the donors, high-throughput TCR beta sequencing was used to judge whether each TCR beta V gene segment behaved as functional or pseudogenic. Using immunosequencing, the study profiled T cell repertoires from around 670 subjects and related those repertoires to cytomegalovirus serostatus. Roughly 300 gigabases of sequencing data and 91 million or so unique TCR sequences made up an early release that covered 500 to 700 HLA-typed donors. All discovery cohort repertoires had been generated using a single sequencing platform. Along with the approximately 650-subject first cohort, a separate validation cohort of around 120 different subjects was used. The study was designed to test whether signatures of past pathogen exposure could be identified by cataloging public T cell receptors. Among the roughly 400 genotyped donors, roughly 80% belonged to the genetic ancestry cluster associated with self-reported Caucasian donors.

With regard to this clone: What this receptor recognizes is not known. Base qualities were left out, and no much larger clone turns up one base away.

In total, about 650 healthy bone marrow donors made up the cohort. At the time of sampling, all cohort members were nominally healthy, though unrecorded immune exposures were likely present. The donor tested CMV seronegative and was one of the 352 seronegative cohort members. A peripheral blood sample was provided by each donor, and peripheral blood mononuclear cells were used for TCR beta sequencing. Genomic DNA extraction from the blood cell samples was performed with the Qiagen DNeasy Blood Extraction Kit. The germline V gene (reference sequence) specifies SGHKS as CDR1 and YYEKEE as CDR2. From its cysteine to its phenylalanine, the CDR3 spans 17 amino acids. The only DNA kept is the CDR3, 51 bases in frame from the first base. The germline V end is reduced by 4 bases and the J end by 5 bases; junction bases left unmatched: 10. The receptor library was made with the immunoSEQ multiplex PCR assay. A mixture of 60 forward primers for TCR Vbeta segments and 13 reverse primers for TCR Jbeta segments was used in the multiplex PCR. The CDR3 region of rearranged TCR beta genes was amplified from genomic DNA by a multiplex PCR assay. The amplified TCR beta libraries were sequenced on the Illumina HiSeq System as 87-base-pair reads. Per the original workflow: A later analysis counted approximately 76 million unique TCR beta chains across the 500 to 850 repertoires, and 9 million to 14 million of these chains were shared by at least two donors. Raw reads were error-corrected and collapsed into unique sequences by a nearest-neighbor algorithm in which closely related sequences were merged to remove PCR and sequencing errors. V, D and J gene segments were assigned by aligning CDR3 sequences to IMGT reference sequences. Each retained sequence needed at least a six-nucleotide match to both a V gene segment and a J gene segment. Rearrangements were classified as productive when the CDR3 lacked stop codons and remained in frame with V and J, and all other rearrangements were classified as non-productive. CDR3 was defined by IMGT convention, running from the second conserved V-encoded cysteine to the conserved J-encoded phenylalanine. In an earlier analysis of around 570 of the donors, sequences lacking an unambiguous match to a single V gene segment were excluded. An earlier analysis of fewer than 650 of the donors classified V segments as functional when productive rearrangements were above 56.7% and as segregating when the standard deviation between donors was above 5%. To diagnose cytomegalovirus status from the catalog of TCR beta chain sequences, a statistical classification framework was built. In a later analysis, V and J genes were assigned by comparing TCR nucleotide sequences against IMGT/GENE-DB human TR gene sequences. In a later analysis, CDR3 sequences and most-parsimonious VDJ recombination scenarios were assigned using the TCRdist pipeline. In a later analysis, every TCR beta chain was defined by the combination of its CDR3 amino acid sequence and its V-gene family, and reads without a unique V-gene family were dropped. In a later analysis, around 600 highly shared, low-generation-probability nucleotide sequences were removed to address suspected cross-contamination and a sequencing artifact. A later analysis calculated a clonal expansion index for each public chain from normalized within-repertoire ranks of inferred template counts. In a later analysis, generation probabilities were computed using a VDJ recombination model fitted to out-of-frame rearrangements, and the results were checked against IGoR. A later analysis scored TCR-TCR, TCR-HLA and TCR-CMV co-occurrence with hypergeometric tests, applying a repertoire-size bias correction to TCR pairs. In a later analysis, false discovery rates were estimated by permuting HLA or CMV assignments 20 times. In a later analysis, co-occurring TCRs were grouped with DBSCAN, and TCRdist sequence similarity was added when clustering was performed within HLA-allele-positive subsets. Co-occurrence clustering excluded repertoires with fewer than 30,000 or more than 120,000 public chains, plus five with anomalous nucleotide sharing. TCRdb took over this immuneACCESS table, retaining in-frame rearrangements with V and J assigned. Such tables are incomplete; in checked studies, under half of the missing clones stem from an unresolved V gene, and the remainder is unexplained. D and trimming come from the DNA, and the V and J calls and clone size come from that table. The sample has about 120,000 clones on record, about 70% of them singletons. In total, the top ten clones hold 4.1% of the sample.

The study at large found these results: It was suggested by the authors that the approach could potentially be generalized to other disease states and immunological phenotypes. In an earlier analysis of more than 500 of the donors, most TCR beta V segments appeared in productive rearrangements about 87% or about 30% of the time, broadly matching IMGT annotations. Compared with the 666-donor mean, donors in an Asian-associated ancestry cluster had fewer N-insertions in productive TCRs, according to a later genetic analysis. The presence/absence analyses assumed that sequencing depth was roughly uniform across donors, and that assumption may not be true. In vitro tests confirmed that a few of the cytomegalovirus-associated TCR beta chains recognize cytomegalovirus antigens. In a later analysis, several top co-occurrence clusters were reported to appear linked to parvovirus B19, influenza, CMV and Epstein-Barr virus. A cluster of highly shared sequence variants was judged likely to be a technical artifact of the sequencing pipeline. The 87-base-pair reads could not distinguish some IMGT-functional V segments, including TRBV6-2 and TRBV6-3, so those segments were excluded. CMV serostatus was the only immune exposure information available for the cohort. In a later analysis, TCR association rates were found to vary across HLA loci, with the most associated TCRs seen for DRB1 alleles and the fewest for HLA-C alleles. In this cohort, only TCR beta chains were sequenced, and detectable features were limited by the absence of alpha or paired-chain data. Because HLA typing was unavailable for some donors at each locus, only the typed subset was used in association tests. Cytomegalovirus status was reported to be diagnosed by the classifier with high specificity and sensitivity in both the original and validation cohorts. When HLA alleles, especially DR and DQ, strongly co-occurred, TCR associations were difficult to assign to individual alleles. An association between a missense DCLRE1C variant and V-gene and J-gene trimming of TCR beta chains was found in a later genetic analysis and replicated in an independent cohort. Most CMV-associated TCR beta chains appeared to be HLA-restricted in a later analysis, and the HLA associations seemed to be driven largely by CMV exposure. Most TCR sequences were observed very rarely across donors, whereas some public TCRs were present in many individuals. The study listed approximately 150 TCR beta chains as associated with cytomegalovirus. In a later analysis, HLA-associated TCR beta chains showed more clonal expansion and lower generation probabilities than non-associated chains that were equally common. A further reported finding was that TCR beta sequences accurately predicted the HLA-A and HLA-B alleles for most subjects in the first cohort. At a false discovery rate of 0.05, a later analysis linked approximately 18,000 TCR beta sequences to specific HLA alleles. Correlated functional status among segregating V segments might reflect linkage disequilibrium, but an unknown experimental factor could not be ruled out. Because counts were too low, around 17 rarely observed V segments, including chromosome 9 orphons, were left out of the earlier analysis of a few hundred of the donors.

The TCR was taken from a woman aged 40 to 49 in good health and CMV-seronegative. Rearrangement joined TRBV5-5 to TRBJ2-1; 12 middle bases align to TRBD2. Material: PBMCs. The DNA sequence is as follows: TGTGCCAGCAGCCCCACCCTAGCGGGGGGGCCTAACAATGAGCAGTTCTTC. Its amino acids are CASSPTLAGGPNNEQFF.